This is a list of T cell receptor beta chains from one sample in a study of T cells of healthy individuals. One entry per CDR3 protein results from TCRdb running MiXCR on the 5' RACE reads. The sample gives around 53,000 distinct CDR3 sequences, about 15% of which show up once; about 16% is in the top ten. These receptors were obtained from a human donor in good health. Each CDR3 is given with its conserved first and last residue. The D gene is left open where the match is weak. Size is omitted from some rows. Given values are once, few, many or a class for expanded clones.

V	size	D	J	DNA	CDR3
TRBV20-1	-	-	TRBJ2-7	TGCAGTGCTAGACGCGTAGGCGAGCAGTACTTC	CSARRVGEQYF
TRBV2	-	-	TRBJ1-1	TGTGCCAGCAGTGCCCCCGTCGTTAACACTGAAGCTTTCTTT	CASSAPVVNTEAFF
TRBV11-2	-	-	TRBJ1-6	TGTGCCAGCAGCTTAGGGACAGCTAATTCACCCCTCCACTTT	CASSLGTANSPLHF
TRBV5-1	many	-	TRBJ2-1	TGCGCCAGCAGCTTGGGGGTGGCGGGCCCCGGTGAGCAGTTCTTC	CASSLGVAGPGEQFF
TRBV7-8	-	TRBD1	TRBJ1-5	TGTGCCAGCAGCCAGGACAGGAGCAATCAGCCCCAGCATTTT	CASSQDRSNQPQHF
TRBV7-8	many	TRBD2	TRBJ2-1	TGTGCCAGCAGCTCCACTGCGGGGGGGCCTATCAATGAGCAGTTCTTC	CASSSTAGGPINEQFF
TRBV5-1	few	-	TRBJ2-7	TGCGCCAGCAGCTTGCGCGCGGAGCCCTACGAGCAGTACTTC	CASSLRAEPYEQYF
TRBV9	few	-	TRBJ2-2	TGTGCCAGCAGCGGTCCTAAAGGGGGAGCGAACACCGGGGAGCTGTTTTTT	CASSGPKGGANTGELFF
TRBV21-1	-	-	TRBJ1-4	TGTGCCAGCAGCTACCGACGGGCCTTCAACTCTCGGCTGGGGACTAATGAAAAACTGTTTTTT	CASSYRRAFNSRLGTNEKLFF
TRBV7-9	few	-	TRBJ2-2	TGTGCCAGCAGCTTACCCGGGTCTTGGCCTTCCGGGGAGCTGTTTTTT	CASSLPGSWPSGELFF
TRBV12-3/TRBV12-4	many	TRBD2	TRBJ2-7	TGTGCCAGCAGACCTAGCGGGAGTCTCTACGAGCAGTACTTC	CASRPSGSLYEQYF
TRBV20-1	many	TRBD2	TRBJ2-1	TGCAGTGCTAGAGCTCAGGGACTAGCGGGAACCTACAATGAGCAGTTCTTC	CSARAQGLAGTYNEQFF
TRBV7-2	many	TRBD2	TRBJ2-5	TGTGCCAGCAGCCTCCTGACTAGCGGGGGGCTGGAGACCCAGTACTTC	CASSLLTSGGLETQYF
TRBV12-3/TRBV12-4	few	-	TRBJ2-5	TGTGCCAGCAGTTTTGATGGAGGGAGCCAAGAGACCCAGTACTTC	CASSFDGGSQETQYF
TRBV7-9	many	TRBD1	TRBJ1-1	TGTGCCAGCAGCTCCACGACAGGGAGGACTGAAGCTTTCTTT	CASSSTTGRTEAFF
TRBV5-4	-	-	TRBJ2-2	TGTGCCAGCAGCCGAGGACTGGGAGGTATCACCGGGGAGCTGTTTTTT	CASSRGLGGITGELFF
TRBV6-1	many	-	TRBJ1-5	TGTGCCAGCACGGCAGCCCATGATCAGCCCCAGCATTTT	CASTAAHDQPQHF
TRBV2	-	-	TRBJ2-2	TGTGCCAGCCGGAAGCCGACTGCCGGGGAGCTGTTTTTT	CASRKPTAGELFF
TRBV25-1	many	TRBD1	TRBJ2-7	TGTGCCAGCAGTGGAGGACAGGGGTTTCTCTACGAGCAGTACTTC	CASSGGQGFLYEQYF
TRBV18	few	-	TRBJ2-4	TGTGCCAGCTCAGATGGAGGTCATCTCCTAGCCAAAAACATTCAGTACTTC	CASSDGGHLLAKNIQYF
TRBV7-8	few	-	TRBJ1-2	TGTGCCAGCAGCCTTCGACCTGGACCGCCCTATGGCTACACCTTC	CASSLRPGPPYGYTF
TRBV12-3/TRBV12-4	-	TRBD2	TRBJ2-1	TGTGCCAGCAGGAAGCAGGGAGGGGAGCAGTTCTTC	CASRKQGGEQFF
TRBV7-9	-	-	TRBJ1-2	TGTGCCAGCAGCCCCCCCCCGGGGGGCAGAAACTATGGCTACAACTTC	CASSPPPGGRNYGYNF
TRBV9	-	TRBD1	TRBJ2-7	TGTGCCAGCAGTGGAGGACAGGGACCCTCCTACGAGCAGTACTTC	CASSGGQGPSYEQYF
TRBV19	many	TRBD1	TRBJ1-5	TGTGCCAGTAGAGCAGGGGGGAGTAGCAATCAGCCCCAGCATTTT	CASRAGGSSNQPQHF
TRBV9	many	TRBD1	TRBJ2-3	TGTGCCAGCAGCGTAGATCGGACAGGGGCGCTAGATACGCAGTATTTT	CASSVDRTGALDTQYF
TRBV2	few	-	TRBJ2-7	TGTGCCAGACAAGGAACAGGGAACTCCTACGAGCAGTACTTC	CARQGTGNSYEQYF
TRBV27	few	TRBD1	TRBJ2-1	TGTGCCAGCAGAGAGGGGACAGGGGCCTACAATGAGCAGTTCTTC	CASREGTGAYNEQFF
TRBV2	many	TRBD1	TRBJ2-1	TGTGCCAGCAAAAGACAGGGGGGCAAAAAGTTCTTC	CASKRQGGKKFF
TRBV9	few	TRBD2	TRBJ2-3	TGTGCCAGCAGCGTAGGTCTAGCGGGACTGTACACAGATACGCAGTATTTT	CASSVGLAGLYTDTQYF
TRBV2	-	-	TRBJ1-2	TGTGCCAGCAGTACACAGGGAAACTATGGCTACACCTTC	CASSTQGNYGYTF